Shown below are 10 T cell receptor beta chains from a single sample sequenced in a study of T cells after yellow fever vaccination. TCRdb independently ran MiXCR on the 5' RACE reads; one entry per CDR3 protein. In the table there are a few hundred thousand distinct CDR3 sequences, approximately 8% of which are singletons. Specimen: PBMCs, collected about 41 days after the first yellow fever vaccination. The source of these receptors is a man aged 18 to 30 who received the YFV17D yellow fever vaccine.

This sequence joins TRBV4-1 and TRBJ2-7, with 9 bases that match TRBD2. This CDR3 has 17 residues. The germline CDR1 and CDR2 sequences are MGHRA and YSYEKL. Trimming at V came to 4 bases and at J to 2 bases, leaving 12 bases not matched to a gene. For the CDR3, the DNA is TGCGCCAGCAGCCCCCTAGCGGGGTTCTGGGTTGCCTACGAGCAGTACTTC. This encodes CASSPLAGFWVAYEQYF.

The CDR3 protein is CASSLAGQIEAFF. CDR3 nucleotides: TGTGCCAGCAGCTTAGCAGGGCAGATTGAAGCTTTCTTT. This chain uses TRBV7-9 with TRBJ1-1; D unresolved. CDR3 length: 13 residues. Trimming left V 0 bases short and J 7 bases short, with 9 bases between. The V gene's germline CDR1 is SEHNR and CDR2 FQNEAQ (reference sequence).

There are a few counts of this clonotype. This chain joins TRBV12-3 or TRBV12-4 and TRBJ1-6; D gene uncertain. Trimming took 10 bases from V and 6 from J, leaving 13 bases between them. There are 13 residues in the CDR3. The CDR3 region is CATKERVNSPLHF. Written as DNA, the CDR3 is TGTGCCACCAAAGAAAGAGTTAATTCACCCCTCCACTTT.

This clonotype has just a few counts. The chain carries TRBV28 and TRBJ1-1, with a weak D call TRBD1 (5 bases). CDR1 MDHEN and CDR2 SYDVKM come from the germline V gene. V was trimmed by 7 bases and J by 3 bases, leaving 9 bases between them. The length of the CDR3 is 12 residues. CDR3 nucleotide sequence: TGTGCCAGCACCAGGGCCCACACTGAAGCTTTCTTT. Translating it yields CASTRAHTEAFF.

The sample holds a few counts of this clonotype. The chain carries TRBV4-1 and TRBJ1-1, with D maybe TRBD1 (5 bases). V was clipped by 1 base and J by 4 bases, with 13 bases between them. The CDR3 totals 15 residues. Germline values: CDR1 MGHRA, CDR2 YSYEKL. The CDR3 DNA is TGCGCCAGCAGCCAAGGGTCAGCCGGGGGCACTGAAGCTTTCTTT. Protein sequence: CASSQGSAGGTEAFF.

This clonotype was found a few times. This sequence joins TRBV6-5 and TRBJ2-1; 7 nucleotides align to TRBD2. Per the germline V gene, CDR1 is MNHEY and CDR2 is SVGAGI. This CDR3 is 17 amino acids long. The V segment lost 0 bases and the J segment 4 bases; nucleotides outside the gene matches: 9. The CDR3 region is CASSYSLERGAYNEQFF. The DNA of the CDR3 is TGTGCCAGCAGTTACTCGCTTGAGCGGGGTGCTTACAATGAGCAGTTCTTC.

The chain joins TRBV7-9 to TRBJ1-1, with 8 bases aligning to TRBD1. The CDR3 is 16 amino acids. CDR1 is SEHNR, CDR2 FQNEAQ, per germline (reference sequence). With 4 bases clipped from V and 7 bases from J, the junction kept 14 bases outside the gene matches. Here the CDR3 reads CASSWRTGGQGGEAFF. CDR3 bases: TGTGCCAGCAGCTGGCGTACAGGAGGACAGGGCGGTGAAGCTTTCTTT.

This clonotype was seen more than once but under ten times. DNA of the CDR3: TGTGCCATCAACTACAATGGGACTAGCGGGGTCGGTGAGCAGTTCTTC. Protein product: CAINYNGTSGVGEQFF. This chain connects TRBV10-3 to TRBJ2-1; 13 bases are shared with TRBD2. The CDR3 contains 16 residues. Germline CDR1 and CDR2: ENHRY and SYGVKD. V trimming: 7 bases; J trimming: 9 bases; junction bases outside the gene matches: 12.

The chain carries TRBV5-1 and TRBJ1-1; D is ambiguous. The V gene lost 8 bases and the J gene lost 0 bases, with 11 bases spanning the gap. The length of the CDR3 is 13 residues. The germline V gene has CDR1 SGHRS and CDR2 YFSETQ. The CDR3 nucleotides read TGCGCCAGACCAGCACCCTTGAACACTGAAGCTTTCTTT. Amino acids: CARPAPLNTEAFF.

This clonotype has only a few counts. The rearrangement uses TRBV5-1 and TRBJ2-1; TRBD2 agrees at 10 bases. Per the germline V gene, CDR1 is SGHRS and CDR2 is YFSETQ. V was pared by 4 bases and J by 7 bases, with 5 bases of the junction left unmatched. This CDR3 comprises 14 residues. The CDR3 sequence is CASSTGLAANEQFF. The CDR3 DNA sequence: TGCGCCAGCAGCACCGGACTAGCGGCGAATGAGCAGTTCTTC.